These 32 T cell receptor beta chains were all obtained from the same sample, sequenced in a study of CD8+ T cells in alopecia areata. Indicated treatment: oral pan-JAK inhibitor, 5-10 mg twice daily. Once RNA had been extracted, it was reverse transcribed into cDNA to act as the sequencing template. Profiling relied on immunoSEQ multiplex PCR, and the TCRdb table lists in-frame clones only, not all of them. Among under 350,000 clones listed, 55% to 70% were seen once. This sample comprised CD4+ T cells sorted from blood, obtained at week 24, from a patient treated with tofacitinib. Receptors originate from a human donor with alopecia areata.

This clone was picked up a small number of times. The V call is TRBV15, the J call TRBJ2-7; D might be TRBD1 or TRBD2, each matching 5 bases. The germline V gene has CDR1 LNHNV and CDR2 YYDKDF (reference sequence). The V gene lost 3 bases and the J gene lost 0 bases, with 12 bases spanning the gap. The CDR3 sequence is 15 residues long. The CDR3 protein is CATSRSGTNSYEQYF. DNA of the CDR3: TGTGCCACCAGCAGGTCCGGGACCAACTCCTACGAGCAGTACTTC.

The V call is TRBV29-1, the J call TRBJ1-1; 7 bases line up with TRBD1. J lost 4 bases, V lost 3 bases, and 2 bases had no gene match. The V gene's germline CDR1 is SQVTM and CDR2 ANQGSEA. The CDR3 is 12 amino acids. The CDR3 region is CSVDRGVTEAFF. The DNA of the CDR3 is TGCAGCGTTGACAGGGGGGTCACTGAAGCTTTCTTT.

The CDR3 DNA is TGTGCCAGCAGTGAATCTCAGACAGGGAAGTCGTACGAGCAGTACTTC. Encoded protein: CASSESQTGKSYEQYF. The J gene is TRBJ2-7, the V gene TRBV25-1; 7 nucleotides match TRBD1. This CDR3 is 16 amino acids long. V dropped 1 base and J dropped 4; count of bases not matched to a gene: 10. Germline-derived CDR1 and CDR2 are MGHDK and SYGVNS.

This rearrangement joins TRBV4-2 to TRBJ2-3, with TRBD2 matching 8 bases. The CDR3 runs 14 residues. Germline V gene data show CDR1 as LGHNA and CDR2 as YNFKEQ. The trim removed 7 bases at V and 2 bases at J, leaving 5 bases unmatched. The CDR3 sequence is CASTHSGVTDTQYF. The CDR3 nucleotides are TGTGCCAGCACCCATAGCGGGGTCACAGATACGCAGTATTTT.

This sequence joins TRBV29-1 and TRBJ2-2; TRBD1 matches 8 bases. Looked up from germline, CDR1 is SQVTM and CDR2 is ANQGSEA. The CDR3 covers 13 residues. Trimming cost V 8 bases and J 2 bases; bases outside gene matches: 4. CDR3: CSYDRGNTGELFF. The CDR3 DNA reads TGCAGCTATGACAGGGGTAACACCGGGGAGCTGTTTTTT.

This chain uses TRBV4-1 with TRBJ2-1, with 8 bases that match TRBD2. The CDR3 sequence is 14 residues long. V lost 3 bases to trimming and J lost 6 bases; unmatched junction nucleotides: 4. CDR1 is MGHRA, CDR2 YSYEKL, per germline. The CDR3 loop is CASSQRGAGNEQFF. CDR3 nucleotides: TGCGCCAGCAGCCAGCGGGGGGCTGGCAATGAGCAGTTCTTC.

The chain couples TRBV30 to TRBJ1-1; D gene ambiguous. Germline V gene lookup returns CDR1 GTSNPN and CDR2 SVGIG (reference sequence). The ends were cut back, 0 bases at V and 6 bases at J, with 14 bases in the middle. The CDR3 has 14 amino acids. The CDR3 DNA reads as TGTGCCTGGAGTGTACGGCAGGCCCTGGCTGAAGCTTTCTTT. Protein product: CAWSVRQALAEAFF.

The chain carries TRBV2 and TRBJ2-6; no reliable D call. CDR1 and CDR2 from the germline V gene are SNHLY and FYNNEI. The CDR3 has 15 residues. Trimming pared 4 bases from V and 0 bases from J, leaving 7 bases between. The chain's CDR3 is CASSGDLSGANVLTF. CDR3 in DNA: TGTGCCAGCAGTGGGGATCTCTCTGGGGCCAACGTCCTGACTTTC.

The sample holds one count of this clone. V usage is TRBV6-6 and J usage is TRBJ1-1, with D possibly being TRBD1 (5 bases). V lost 7 bases and J 5 bases, leaving 14 bases between the germline ends. Per germline, CDR1 MNHNY and CDR2 SVGAGI (reference sequence). This CDR3 has 13 residues. For the CDR3, the DNA is TGTGCCAGCAACCTCGACGAGGGGACTGAAGCTTTCTTT. The encoded protein is CASNLDEGTEAFF.

V usage is TRBV30 and J usage is TRBJ1-5; D is unresolved. The CDR3 has 14 residues. In germline, CDR1 is GTSNPN, CDR2 SVGIG (reference sequence). The ends were cut back, 3 bases at V and 1 base at J, with 10 bases in the middle. The CDR3, as DNA: TGTGCCTGGAGGATGGGGATGAGCAATCAGCCCCAGCATTTT. Amino acid sequence: CAWRMGMSNQPQHF. Full variable domain (missing parts from reference TRBV30 and TRBJ1-5): SQTIHQWPATLVQPVGSPLSLECTVEGTSNPNLYWYRQAAGRGLQLLFYSVGIGQISSEVPQNLSASRPQDRQFILSSKKLLLSDSGFYLCAWRMGMSNQPQHFGDGTRLSIL.

The chain recombines TRBV30 with TRBJ2-1; tentative D call: TRBD1 (6 bases). CDR1 is GTSNPN and CDR2 is SVGIG in the germline V gene (reference sequence). This CDR3 is 11 amino acids long. Trimming took off 2 bases at V and 7 bases at J, with 6 bases between the two ends. Written as DNA, the CDR3 is TGTGCCTGGAGTAGGGGGAATGAGCAGTTCTTC. Amino acid sequence: CAWSRGNEQFF.

The rearrangement joins TRBV29-1 to TRBJ2-3; 11 bases are shared with TRBD2. Trimming removed 6 bases from V and 5 bases from J; junction bases left unmatched: 7. The CDR3 spans 14 residues. Germline CDR1 reads SQVTM; CDR2 reads ANQGSEA. CDR3 DNA sequence: TGCAGCGTGGTACTAGCGGGGGCAGGAGATACGCAGTATTTT. Its translation: CSVVLAGAGDTQYF.

The chain couples TRBV13 to TRBJ2-2; D is unclear. Germline V gene lookup returns CDR1 PRHDT and CDR2 FYEKMQ (reference sequence). This CDR3 spans 14 amino acids. The germline V and J ends were trimmed by 3 bases and 0 bases, with 5 bases remaining between them. The CDR3 loop is CASSFPSNTGELFF. The CDR3 bases are TGTGCCAGCAGCTTCCCCTCGAACACCGGGGAGCTGTTTTTT.

The V call is TRBV4-1, the J call TRBJ1-5; D remains unclear. The V end lost 0 bases, the J end lost 6 bases, and 6 bases lay between the germline ends. CDR1 is MGHRA, CDR2 YSYEKL, per germline. CDR3 length: 13 amino acids. The CDR3 sequence: CASSQEVRQPQHF. The CDR3, as DNA: TGCGCCAGCAGCCAAGAAGTTCGTCAGCCCCAGCATTTT.

This clone was counted a few times. The J gene is TRBJ1-1, the V gene TRBV6-6, with 7 nucleotides matching TRBD1. There are 13 residues in the CDR3. CDR1 and CDR2 (germline): MNHNY, SVGAGI (reference sequence). The V and J ends lost 8 bases and 1 base, in that order; junction bases with no gene match: 4. The CDR3 nucleotides are TGTGCCAGCGCGAGGGGGCCGAACACTGAAGCTTTCTTT. Protein sequence: CASARGPNTEAFF.

This clone was recorded once. The chain uses TRBV19 and TRBJ1-2, with 7 bases matching TRBD1. This CDR3 has 13 residues. The germline V gene has CDR1 LNHDA and CDR2 SQIVND (reference sequence). Unmatched junction bases numbered 7, after V lost 6 bases and J lost 6 bases. This chain's CDR3 is CASRNSGGNGYTF. In DNA form, the CDR3 reads TGTGCCAGTAGAAACTCAGGGGGGAATGGCTACACCTTC.

V usage is TRBV4-2 and J usage is TRBJ2-7, with D perhaps TRBD1 or TRBD2 (5 bases each). The V and J ends lost 4 bases and 0 bases respectively, with 16 bases between them. CDR3 length: 16 residues. Germline V gene lookup returns CDR1 LGHNA and CDR2 YNFKEQ. The CDR3 DNA is TGTGCCAGCAGCCCCGGCCCCGGGGCCATCTCCTACGAGCAGTACTTC. It yields the protein CASSPGPGAISYEQYF.

The chain uses TRBV5-1 and TRBJ2-7, with D hard to call. The CDR3 extends over 15 amino acids. V was clipped by 4 bases and J by 0 bases, with 14 bases between them. In germline, CDR1 is SGHRS, CDR2 YFSETQ. CDR3 DNA: TGCGCCAGCAGCCGAGGAGACGGTTCCTCCTACGAGCAGTACTTC. Translation: CASSRGDGSSYEQYF.

The V and J genes are TRBV10-3 and TRBJ2-3, with D perhaps matching TRBD1 (6 bases). The germline gives CDR1 ENHRY, CDR2 SYGVKD. The CDR3 is 15 residues long. Trimming removed 2 bases from V and 2 bases from J, with 11 bases in between. This CDR3 reads CAISENHRATDTQYF. CDR3 nucleotide sequence: TGTGCCATCAGTGAGAACCACAGGGCCACAGATACGCAGTATTTT.

The chain recombines TRBV30 with TRBJ1-5, with TRBD1 as a possible D gene (5 bases). Germline CDR1 GTSNPN, CDR2 SVGIG (reference sequence). V shed 3 bases and J shed 7 bases, with 13 bases lying between them. The CDR3 sequence is 13 residues long. The CDR3 DNA reads as TGTGCCTGGAGCGACCGCCAGGGACAGCCCCAGCATTTT. It yields the protein CAWSDRQGQPQHF.

In its sample, this clone was seen a few times. Other DNA sequences in the sample encode the same CDR3. The genes are TRBV5-1 and TRBJ2-6, with TRBD1 identical over 8 bases. Trimming removed 3 bases from V and 2 bases from J; junction bases left unmatched: 1. CDR1 SGHRS and CDR2 YFSETQ come from the germline V gene. The CDR3 loop spans 15 amino acids. DNA for the CDR3: TGCGCCAGCAGCTCGACAGGGGCTGGGGCCAACGTCCTGACTTTC. It is translated as CASSSTGAGANVLTF.

This chain connects TRBV11-2 to TRBJ1-2; D gene unclear. The CDR3 sequence is 14 residues long. The germline CDR1 and CDR2 sequences are SGHAT and FQNNGV. The ends were cut back, 2 bases at V and 9 bases at J, with 16 bases in the middle. In nucleotides, the CDR3 is TGTGCCAGCAGCTTAACGTCAGACCGACTGAGCTACACCTTC. It yields the protein CASSLTSDRLSYTF.

V gene TRBV5-1 combines with J gene TRBJ1-4, with no clear D. The CDR3 covers 16 residues. The V end lost 4 bases, the J end lost 4 bases, and 17 bases lay between the germline ends. Germline V gives CDR1 SGHRS, CDR2 YFSETQ. The CDR3 loop reads CASSPLMGGGNEKLFF. The CDR3 coding sequence is TGCGCCAGCAGCCCGCTGATGGGCGGTGGTAATGAAAAACTGTTTTTT. Together with reference TRBV5-1 and TRBJ1-4, the CDR3 gives the full variable domain: KAGVTQTPRYLIKTRGQQVTLSCSPISGHRSVSWYQQTPGQGLQFLFEYFSETQRNKGNFPGRFSGRQFSNSRSEMNVSTLELGDSALYLCASSPLMGGGNEKLFFGSGTQLSVL.

This chain uses TRBV4-2 with TRBJ1-4; TRBD1 matches 8 bases. Germline trimming cut 0 bases from V and 7 bases from J; bases unmatched to any gene: 7. Germline V CDR1 and CDR2: LGHNA, YNFKEQ. This CDR3 comprises 16 residues. The CDR3 here is CASSQDTGGDGEKLFF. CDR3 sequence (DNA): TGTGCCAGCAGCCAAGATACAGGGGGGGATGGTGAAAAACTGTTTTTT.

This rearrangement joins TRBV2 to TRBJ2-2, with TRBD1 matching 7 bases. Germline V lookup: CDR1 SNHLY, CDR2 FYNNEI. The CDR3 length is 15 residues. V was clipped by 1 base and J by 1 base; unmatched bases: 0. CDR3 nucleotide sequence: TGTGCCAGCAGTGAAGACAGGGGGAACACCGGGGAGCTGTTTTTT. This encodes CASSEDRGNTGELFF.

The chain has TRBV5-4 and TRBJ2-5; D is unclear. CDR3 size: 14 residues. Germline V gene sequence: CDR1 SGHNT, CDR2 YYREEE (reference sequence). V lost 0 bases and J 4 bases, leaving 10 bases between the germline ends. CDR3 coding DNA: TGTGCCAGCAGCTTGGGCCGCGCGGCAGAGACCCAGTACTTC. It yields the protein CASSLGRAAETQYF.

On this clone itself: The junction departs from the called germline gene at one end, perhaps through a read error. The chain links TRBV5-1 to TRBJ2-1, with D unresolved. The CDR3 spans 13 residues. The V gene's germline CDR1 is SGHRS and CDR2 YFSETQ. The CDR3 DNA reads as TGCGCCAGCAGCTTGCTCGAGCGTGATGAGCTGTTCTTC. Its translation is CASSLLERDELFF. The entire variable domain, with the rest obtained from reference TRBV5-1 and TRBJ2-1, is as follows: KAGVTQTPRYLIKTRGQQVTLSCSPISGHRSVSWYQQTPGQGLQFLFEYFSETQRNKGNFPGRFSGRQFSNSRSEMNVSTLELGDSALYLCASSLLERDELFFGPGTRLTVL.

V gene TRBV7-2 combines with J gene TRBJ2-1, with 12 bases aligning to TRBD2. CDR1 is SGHTA, CDR2 FQGNSA, per germline. Germline trimming cut 4 bases from V and 8 bases from J; bases unmatched to any gene: 9. This CDR3 spans 16 amino acids. The DNA for the CDR3 is TGTGCCAGCAGCTCGCCGGGACTAGCGGGTGCCCATGAGCAGTTCTTC. As protein: CASSSPGLAGAHEQFF.

This chain joins TRBV29-1 and TRBJ1-2; D gene ambiguous. V was trimmed by 1 base and J by 4 bases, leaving 7 bases between them. The CDR3 is 12 residues long. Germline V gene lookup returns CDR1 SQVTM and CDR2 ANQGSEA. CDR3: CSVEAGFYGYTF. The CDR3 DNA sequence: TGCAGCGTTGAAGCTGGGTTCTATGGCTACACCTTC.

V is TRBV5-6 and J is TRBJ2-7; TRBD1 aligns across 7 bases. The V gene end was trimmed by 2 bases and the J gene end by 9 bases; junction bases not matched to a gene: 14. The CDR3 spans 15 residues. Germline CDR1 and CDR2: SGHDT and YYEEEE. CDR3 bases: TGTGCCAGCAGCTTAAGGGGCAGGGGGAGACTCGGGCAGTACTTC. Its protein product is CASSLRGRGRLGQYF.

This clone was detected only once. V usage is TRBV6-1 and J usage is TRBJ2-5; D ambiguous. Germline CDR1 reads MNHNS; CDR2 reads SASEGT. Trimming took off 5 bases at V and 2 bases at J, with 12 bases between the two ends. This CDR3 region has 14 residues. This CDR3 is CASSRSHTQETQYF. As DNA, the CDR3 is TGTGCCAGCAGTCGAAGCCATACTCAAGAGACCCAGTACTTC.

The chain has TRBV20-1 and TRBJ1-2; the D is unclear. The ends were cut back, 7 bases at V and 2 bases at J, with 8 bases in the middle. The CDR3 spans 11 residues. Germline CDR1 DFQATT, CDR2 SNEGSKA (reference sequence). CDR3 protein: CSVGENYGYTF. The CDR3 bases are TGCAGTGTAGGCGAGAACTATGGCTACACCTTC.